This record concerns one T cell receptor beta chain sequence. Within Nashville, Tennessee resided all donors, each a Caucasian adult. Genomic DNA belonging to each subset was distributed in equal measure over several immunoSEQ plates. Bulk PBMC genomic DNA spanned ten immunoSEQ deep plates. Some clones are missing from TCRdb's copy, which holds only in-frame ones; the method was immunoSEQ multiplex PCR. Of about 480,000 clones in the sample, 75% to 80% are singletons; the top ten hold roughly an eighth. CDR1 and CDR2 from the germline V gene are SQVTM and ANQGSEA. V was clipped by 6 bases and J by 4 bases; unmatched bases: 4. The CDR3 has 12 residues. The data were taken from a study of shared clonotypes between healthy human individuals. Study as a whole: Ranging from 18 to 49 in age, donors were a couple of women and a few men.

Sequencing was performed on PBMCs. The chain is built from TRBV29-1 and TRBJ1-2, with TRBD1 identical over 8 bases. This TCR was sampled from a woman in her thirties or forties in good health. Some clones in this sample may be carry-over from other donors' samples. As DNA, the CDR3 is TGCAGCGTCCACACAGGGGGCTATGGCTACACCTTC. Its protein product is CSVHTGGYGYTF. The whole variable domain, filled in from reference TRBV29-1 and TRBJ1-2, reads SAVISQKPSRDICQRGTSLTIQCQVDSQVTMMFWYRQQPGQSLTLIATANQGSEATYESGFVIDKFPISRPNLTFSTLTVSNMSPEDSSIYLCSVHTGGYGYTFGSGTRLTVV.